This TCR beta chain was retrieved from a study of cytomegalovirus exposure and HLA in healthy donors. Looking at the study overall: It was reported in a later analysis that the same platform had been used for the approximately 120 validation repertoires as for the 550 to 700 first-cohort repertoires.

V lost 3 bases and J lost 7, with 16 bases in between. Germline CDR1 and CDR2: MDHEN and SYDVKM. The CDR3 contains 15 residues. Donors were drawn from the approximately 120-subject validation cohort, separate from the roughly 670-subject first cohort. Profiled with immunoSEQ multiplex PCR; TCRdb holds only in-frame clones, not every one. This sample has 160,000 or so clones, with 86% found just once. The TCR comes from a young man in good health and CMV-seropositive. The chain links TRBV28 to TRBJ1-5, with D perhaps matching TRBD1 (6 bases). Sequencing used PBMCs. The CDR3 is CASSFYGGLGQPQHF. In DNA, the CDR3 is TGTGCCAGCAGTTTTTACGGGGGGCTTGGACAGCCCCAGCATTTT. The whole variable domain, filled in from reference TRBV28 and TRBJ1-5, reads DVKVTQSSRYLVKRTGEKVFLECVQDMDHENMFWYRQDPGLGLRLIYFSYDVKMKEKGDIPEGYSVSREKKERFSLILESASTNQTSMYLCASSFYGGLGQPQHFGDGTRLSIL.